A single sample is the source of the 15 T cell receptor beta chains below, sequenced in a study of cytomegalovirus exposure and HLA in healthy donors. PCR was performed using 60 Vbeta and 13 Jbeta primers. Data came from immunoSEQ multiplex PCR; TCRdb stores just in-frame clones and leaves some out. The sample carries 100,000 to 150,000 clones, roughly 86% recorded once. The sample comprised PBMCs. These TCRs come from a man between 18 and 35 years old in good health and CMV-seronegative.

The CDR3 loop is CASSPGQGLDEQYF. For the CDR3, the DNA is TGTGCCAGCAGCCCCGGACAGGGTCTCGACGAGCAGTACTTC. V is TRBV5-4 and J is TRBJ2-5; 8 bases line up with TRBD1. Near its end, the DNA agrees better with TRBJ2-7, so the J call may be wrong. Germline V CDR1 and CDR2: SGHNT, YYREEE (reference sequence). The CDR3 spans 14 residues.

The chain links TRBV5-1 to TRBJ1-1; D is ambiguous. This CDR3 region has 16 residues. V lost 5 bases to trimming and J lost 1 base, with 18 bases between them. CDR1 is SGHRS, CDR2 YFSETQ, per germline. In nucleotides, the CDR3 is TGCGCCAGCAGTCCCAACAAGGACTTCGGGAACACTGAAGCTTTCTTT. Protein product: CASSPNKDFGNTEAFF.

CDR3 in amino acids: CASSLAPGGDGYTF. The CDR3 region has the DNA TGTGCCAGCAGCTTAGCCCCAGGGGGCGATGGCTACACCTTC. This chain uses TRBV7-9 with TRBJ1-2; 8 positions match TRBD1. This CDR3 spans 14 amino acids. Germline lookup yields CDR1 SEHNR and CDR2 FQNEAQ (reference sequence). Losses at the gene ends were 0 bases for V and 6 bases for J; bases not matched to a gene: 3.

The chain has TRBV5-1 and TRBJ1-2; perhaps TRBD1 as D (5 bases). The CDR3 length is 12 residues. The germline gives CDR1 SGHRS, CDR2 YFSETQ. V was cut by 4 bases and J by 5 bases, with 9 bases left in between. The CDR3 region is CASSPDSYGYTF. The CDR3 coding sequence is TGCGCCAGCAGCCCCGACAGTTATGGCTACACCTTC.

The V gene is TRBV2, the J gene TRBJ2-5; a possible D gene is TRBD1 (7 bases). The CDR3 consists of 15 residues. CDR1 is SNHLY, CDR2 FYNNEI, per germline. V gave up 6 bases and J gave up 1 base, with 15 bases separating them. Here the CDR3 DNA reads TGTGCCAGCAGCGATAACAGGGGAGGCCAAGAGACCCAGTACTTC. This encodes CASSDNRGGQETQYF.

The V call is TRBV5-4, the J call TRBJ2-7, with D perhaps matching TRBD1 (6 bases). Germline V gives CDR1 SGHNT, CDR2 YYREEE (reference sequence). V shed 4 bases and J shed 2 bases, with 16 bases lying between them. This CDR3 has 15 amino acids. The CDR3 DNA reads TGTGCCAGCAGCCCCAAGGACAGCTACCCCTACGAGCAGTACTTC. It codes for CASSPKDSYPYEQYF.

The chain is built from TRBV27 and TRBJ1-2; 8 bases are shared with TRBD1. The CDR3 covers 14 residues. Germline CDR1 MNHEY, CDR2 SMNVEV (reference sequence). V was pared by 6 bases and J by 9 bases, with 12 bases of the junction left unmatched. CDR3 nucleotide sequence: TGTGCCAGCAGCCAAGACCTGCAGGGGGCAAGCTACACCTTC. Amino acids: CASSQDLQGASYTF.

The chain employs TRBV6-6 and TRBJ1-1, with D perhaps TRBD1 (6 bases). Germline V CDR1 and CDR2: MNHNY, SVGAGI (reference sequence). The CDR3 spans 14 residues. The V end lost 6 bases, the J end lost 7 bases, and 18 bases lay between the germline ends. CDR3 sequence: CASSSAQGLGEAFF. The CDR3 region has the DNA TGTGCCAGCAGCTCCGCCCAGGGGCTAGGTGAAGCTTTCTTT.

This rearrangement joins TRBV6-1 to TRBJ1-6; D is unresolved. The germline V gene encodes CDR1 MNHNS and CDR2 SASEGT. This CDR3 is built from 14 residues. V gave up 1 base and J gave up 7 bases, with 8 bases separating them. The CDR3 spells CASSEGGGNSPLHF. Written as DNA, the CDR3 is TGTGCCAGCAGTGAAGGGGGAGGGAATTCACCCCTCCACTTT.

A few counts support this clone. This rearrangement joins TRBV4-3 to TRBJ1-4; no clear D. The CDR3 spans 15 residues. V was pared by 0 bases and J by 9 bases, with 14 bases between. CDR1 and CDR2 from the germline V gene are LGHNA and YSLEER. CDR3 in DNA: TGCGCCAGCAGCCAAGACAGGATCGGCCCCCAAAAACTGTTTTTT. The encoded protein is CASSQDRIGPQKLFF.

This clone was seen a handful of times. The rearrangement joins TRBV6-1 to TRBJ2-7; 8 positions match TRBD1. CDR1 is MNHNS, CDR2 SASEGT, per germline. The trim removed 7 bases at V and 1 base at J, leaving 6 bases unmatched. This CDR3 has 14 amino acids. The CDR3 bases are TGTGCCAGCACCGTCGGGGACAGGTCCTACGAGCAGTACTTC. This encodes CASTVGDRSYEQYF.

This clone has just one count. The V gene is TRBV28, the J gene TRBJ2-7, with 7 positions matching TRBD1. Per the germline V gene, CDR1 is MDHEN and CDR2 is SYDVKM. The CDR3 loop spans 13 amino acids. V dropped 11 bases and J dropped 1; count of bases not matched to a gene: 8. The CDR3: CACEGQPSYEQYF. Written as DNA, the CDR3 is TGTGCCTGCGAGGGACAGCCGTCCTACGAGCAGTACTTC.

This clone has only one observation. The gene calls are TRBV7-8 and TRBJ1-2, with D maybe TRBD1 (6 bases). V dropped 5 bases and J dropped 3 bases, with 16 bases sitting between them. The CDR3 extends over 15 amino acids. In germline, CDR1 is SGHVS, CDR2 FQNEAQ. The DNA for the CDR3 is TGTGCCAGCAGCCCCTTGTTGGGGGGGCACTATGGCTACACCTTC. Its protein is CASSPLLGGHYGYTF.

The chain uses TRBV7-9 and TRBJ2-3, with 7 bases aligning to TRBD1. The germline V gene has CDR1 SEHNR and CDR2 FQNEAQ (reference sequence). The V gene end was trimmed by 0 bases and the J gene end by 1 base; junction bases not matched to a gene: 1. The CDR3 is made up of 15 amino acids. The CDR3 DNA sequence: TGTGCCAGCAGCTTAGCTAGGGGGCGCACAGATACGCAGTATTTT. Encoded protein: CASSLARGRTDTQYF.

The gene calls are TRBV10-3 and TRBJ2-7; D is undetermined. V was clipped by 3 bases and J by 2 bases, with 8 bases between them. CDR1 and CDR2 (germline): ENHRY, SYGVKD. The CDR3 contains 13 residues. CDR3 DNA: TGTGCCATCAGTGACCCGCCAGCCTACGAGCAGTACTTC. Translated, it gives CAISDPPAYEQYF.